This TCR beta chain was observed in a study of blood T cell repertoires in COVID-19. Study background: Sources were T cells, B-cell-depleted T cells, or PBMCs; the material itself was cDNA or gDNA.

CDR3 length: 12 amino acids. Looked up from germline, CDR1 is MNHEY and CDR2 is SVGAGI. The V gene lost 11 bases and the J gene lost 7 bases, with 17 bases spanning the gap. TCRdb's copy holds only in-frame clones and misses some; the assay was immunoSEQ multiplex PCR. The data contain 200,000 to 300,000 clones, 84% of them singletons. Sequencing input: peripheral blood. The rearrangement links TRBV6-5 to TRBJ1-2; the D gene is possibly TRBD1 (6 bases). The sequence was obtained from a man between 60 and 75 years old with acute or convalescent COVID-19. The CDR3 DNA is TGTGCCGTTCCCTGGGGGACATTTGGCTACACCTTC. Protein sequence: CAVPWGTFGYTF.